This TCR beta chain was identified in a study of glioma-infiltrating T cells after dendritic cell vaccination (dated by TCRdb to the mid-2010s). In terms of the full investigation: Of the 15 glioblastoma patients in the cohort, all drawn from Phase I and II dendritic cell vaccination trials, 9 were newly diagnosed and 6 had recurrent disease. The vaccine was prepared from monocyte-derived dendritic cells that were cultured for 6 to 7 days with IL-4 and GM-CSF and then pulsed overnight with autologous tumor lysate. Each patient got three intradermal injections of the dendritic cell vaccine, spaced at biweekly intervals, in the arm below the axilla. Between the early 2000s and the early 2010s, the patients were given dendritic cell vaccination pulsed with autologous tumor lysate. Deep sequencing of TCR beta CDR3 regions was used to quantify tumor-infiltrating lymphocyte content and compare tumor and blood repertoires in dendritic cell-vaccinated glioblastoma patients. Survival after dendritic cell vaccination was correlated with TCR sequencing metrics, including TIL content and tumor-blood repertoire overlap.

The immunoSEQ assay amplified TCRB CDR3 regions from approximately 2 micrograms of genomic DNA, or from all available DNA when less than that amount was available. For multiplex PCR, 60 forward primers for TCR V beta segments and 13 reverse primers for J beta segments were used. To estimate the number of reads per starting template, synthetic control templates were added to each sample at limiting dilution. Reads of 87 bp were generated by sequencing on the Illumina HiSeq System. From the authors' description of their analysis: To remove PCR and sequencing errors, closely related sequences were merged with a nearest neighbor algorithm. TCR overlap was defined as the percentage of unique tumor TCR beta sequences that were also present in the same patient's peripheral blood. TCRdb re-hosts the immuneACCESS table, in-frame sequences only. Its copies lack some clones; in the studies checked, an unresolved V gene accounts for under half of them, and the cause for the rest is not known. That table is the source of V, J and clone size, and D and trimming were worked out from the DNA. A total of about 82,000 clones appear in this sample, roughly 90% of them only once. Together, the top ten hold 3% to 4% of the sample.

Overall study results and their limits: The TCR overlap response model with three groups was called speculative and said to need prospective validation. The cohort was small and heterogeneous, only a few patients had full blood and tumor sets, and even fewer had initial-recurrent tumor pairs. No direct relationship between TCR clonality and survival was found, suggesting that a diverse polyclonal response may matter. After dendritic cell vaccination, a higher estimated pretreatment TIL content predicted longer time to progression and longer overall survival.

Patients were selected on the basis of adequate residual fresh-frozen tumor tissue and more than two years of available survival data. An isocitrate dehydrogenase mutation was not carried by any of the glioblastoma patients, although molecular status was otherwise variable. PBMC collection took place before vaccination, two weeks after the third vaccination, and at tumor progression if progression occurred. Genomic DNA was extracted with the Qiagen DNeasy Blood extraction Kit. The germline V gene supplies CDR1 SGHRS and CDR2 YFSETQ. The CDR3 covers 15 residues, taking in both the cysteine and the phenylalanine. The retained sequence is limited to the CDR3, 45 bases, with the frame set at the first base. Ends trimmed: V by 0 bases, J by 5 bases; bases unmatched to a gene: 6. About this clone itself: Its specific antigen is unknown. Per-base qualities were not stored, and no clone one base away is much larger.

The chain joins TRBV5-1 to TRBJ1-2, with 8 junctional bases fitting TRBD1. The sequences come from blood, collected before dendritic cell vaccination. The receptor comes from a human donor with glioblastoma. The CDR3 reads as follows: CASSLGTGSGYGYTF. The DNA sequence is as follows: TGCGCCAGCAGCTTGGGGACAGGGAGCGGATATGGCTACACCTTC.